Listed below are T cell receptor beta chains from one sample, sequenced in a study of blood T cells in healthy people across ages. TCRdb analysed the 5' RACE reads with MiXCR anew, one entry per CDR3 protein. The sample lists some 1.4 million distinct CDR3 sequences, 42% occurring once. The sequencing sample was made of blood. These receptors were obtained from a woman aged 18-35 years in good health. Each CDR3 is given with its conserved first and last residue. A D gene is named only where the DNA matches it firmly. Clone size appears in some rows only: once, few, many, or a class for an expanded clone.

>11|TRBV12-3/TRBV12-4|-|-|TRBJ2-5
TGTGCCAGCAAATTTGGGGAGACCCAGTACTTC
CASKFGETQYF
>13|TRBV24-1|-|-|TRBJ1-2
TGTGCCACCAGTGAGGAGGGGGGTATTGGCTACACCTTC
CATSEEGGIGYTF
>15|TRBV7-2|-|-|TRBJ2-7
TGTGCCAGCAGCTTAGAGGCAGGGGCCGCCTACGAGCAGTACTTC
CASSLEAGAAYEQYF
>17|TRBV3-1|-|-|TRBJ2-1
TGTGCCAGCAGCCAAGTGGGGTGGGAGCCTGAAGAGGATGAGCAGTTCTTC
CASSQVGWEPEEDEQFF
>12|TRBV7-9|-|-|TRBJ1-5
TGTGCCAGCAGCTTTGAAGATCGGCCCCAGCATTTT
CASSFEDRPQHF
>17|TRBV12-3/TRBV12-4|TRBD1|few|TRBJ1-2
TGTGCCAGCAGCTCTGACCGGGACAGGGGTGTTAACTATGGCTACACCTTC
CASSSDRDRGVNYGYTF
>15|TRBV20-1|-|-|TRBJ2-7
TGCAGTGCTAGAAAGCCCGGGACAACTACCTACGAGCAGTACTTC
CSARKPGTTTYEQYF
>16|TRBV19|TRBD2|once|TRBJ2-1
TGTGCCAGTAGTATAGGGACTAGCGGGAGGCGGAATGAGCAGTTCTTC
CASSIGTSGRRNEQFF
>15|TRBV3-1|-|few|TRBJ2-1
TGTGCCAGCAGCCAAGTGCAGGGCCCCTACAATGAGCAGTTCTTC
CASSQVQGPYNEQFF
>14|TRBV7-3|-|-|TRBJ2-1
TGTGCCAGCAGCTTATCCCCGGAGGGCAATGAGCAGTTCTTC
CASSLSPEGNEQFF
>14|TRBV13|-|few|TRBJ2-3
TGTGCCAGCAGCTTATGGGCAGTCAGAGATACGCAGTATTTT
CASSLWAVRDTQYF
>17|TRBV25-1|TRBD1|few|TRBJ1-6
TGTGCCAGCAGTGGGGGGACAGGCCTCTCCTATAATTCACCCCTCCACTTT
CASSGGTGLSYNSPLHF
>15|TRBV5-1|TRBD1|-|TRBJ1-1
TGCGCCAGCAGCCCAAAGACAGGGTGGGACACTGAAGCTTTCTTT
CASSPKTGWDTEAFF
>16|TRBV3-1|TRBD2|once|TRBJ2-3
TGTGCCAGCAGTCACCTAGCGGGGACTAGCACAGATACGCAGTATTTT
CASSHLAGTSTDTQYF
>15|TRBV24-1|-|-|TRBJ2-1
TGTGCCACCAGTGATTTAAGGGACCCCTCGGGCGAGCAGTTCTTC
CATSDLRDPSGEQFF
>14|TRBV12-3/TRBV12-4|-|many|TRBJ2-1
TGTGCCAGCAGTTTGGACATAATTTCCAATGAGCAGTTCTTC
CASSLDIISNEQFF
>13|TRBV10-3|-|-|TRBJ2-2
TGTGCCATCCGACAGGGAGGAACCGGGGAGCTGTTTTTT
CAIRQGGTGELFF
>16|TRBV12-5|TRBD2|few|TRBJ2-1
TGTGCTAGTGGATCCCCCGGCGCGGGAGGCCCCGATGAGCAGTTCTTC
CASGSPGAGGPDEQFF
>17|TRBV6-5|-|few|TRBJ2-7
TGTGCCAGCAGTTACCTCGCCCCTAAGACAGCTCCCTACGAGCAGTACTTC
CASSYLAPKTAPYEQYF
>17|TRBV18|TRBD2|once|TRBJ2-1
TGTGCCAGCTCACCATGGTTCCTAGCGGGGGGGCCCCATGAGCAGTTCTTC
CASSPWFLAGGPHEQFF
>12|TRBV15|TRBD2|-|TRBJ2-1
TGTGCCACCAGCCGAGTAGGACTAGGAAAGTTCTTC
CATSRVGLGKFF
>15|TRBV5-1|-|few|TRBJ1-1
TGCGCCAGCAGCGGAGGAACACTTTCGAACACTGAAGCTTTCTTT
CASSGGTLSNTEAFF
>16|TRBV9|-|-|TRBJ2-7
TGTGCCAGCGCACAGGGGGTAGCGGGGGACTCCTACGAGCAGTACTTC
CASAQGVAGDSYEQYF
>18|TRBV6-1|-|-|TRBJ1-6
TGTGCCAGCAGTGAGATTGGTGCCGCGGTCTCCTATAATTCACCCCTCCACTTT
CASSEIGAAVSYNSPLHF
>16|TRBV2|-|many|TRBJ1-5
TGTGCCAGCAGTCAAAGCCGGGGATCCAGCAATCAGCCCCAGCATTTT
CASSQSRGSSNQPQHF
>15|TRBV15|TRBD2|-|TRBJ2-1
TGTGCCACCAGCAGAGCCGGGACTAGCGACAATGAGCAGTTCTTC
CATSRAGTSDNEQFF
>17|TRBV20-1|TRBD1|-|TRBJ2-1
TGCAGTGCCCTCCCCGCCCCAGGGGGCACCCTCTACAATGAGCAGTTCTTC
CSALPAPGGTLYNEQFF
>15|TRBV7-2|TRBD1|many|TRBJ2-3
TGTGCCAGCAGCCATGGGACAGACCGGTTTAGTACGCAGTATTTT
CASSHGTDRFSTQYF
>14|TRBV20-1|TRBD1|-|TRBJ1-1
TGCAGTGCTCTTGCAGGGGGTGGGATCACTGAAGCTTTCTTT
CSALAGGGITEAFF
>15|TRBV6-5|TRBD1|-|TRBJ1-1
TGTCCCAGCAGTTTCACAGGGGTTGGGGGGACTGAAGCTTTCTTT
CPSSFTGVGGTEAFF
>16|TRBV9|-|-|TRBJ2-5
TGTGCCAGCAGCGCCCCCCTTGAGGGGACCCAAGAGACCCAGTACTTC
CASSAPLEGTQETQYF
>19|TRBV4-1|TRBD2|few|TRBJ2-3
TGCGCCAGCAGCCCGGGGCTAGCGGGAGGAATTGATAGCACAGATACGCAGTATTTT
CASSPGLAGGIDSTDTQYF
>14|TRBV7-9|-|-|TRBJ2-1
TGTGCCAGCAGCTTAAGCATACAAAACAATGAGCAGTTCTTC
CASSLSIQNNEQFF
>12|TRBV29-1|TRBD1|-|TRBJ1-2
TGCAGCGTTACAGGGGGGGAGCATGGCTACACCTTC
CSVTGGEHGYTF
>17|TRBV5-6|TRBD1|few|TRBJ2-1
TGTGCCAGCAGCTTGATTAATGGGGACAGAAACTACAATGAGCAGTTCTTC
CASSLINGDRNYNEQFF
>14|TRBV7-2|-|-|TRBJ1-4
TGTGCCAGCAGCTTAGGAGGTAGCGCTGAAAAACTGTTTTTT
CASSLGGSAEKLFF
>16|TRBV6-2/TRBV6-3|-|-|TRBJ1-1
TGTGCCAGCAGCCGACCACAGACCCTCATGAACACTGAAGCTTTCTTT
CASSRPQTLMNTEAFF
>16|TRBV20-1|TRBD2|-|TRBJ2-3
TGCAGTGCTAGTCTAGCGCGGGGGGGGTTGACAGATACGCAGTATTTT
CSASLARGGLTDTQYF
>13|TRBV7-6|-|-|TRBJ2-5
TGTGCCAGCAGCTCGGGGCTAAGGGAGACCCAGTACTTC
CASSSGLRETQYF
>12|TRBV28|-|-|TRBJ2-7
TGTGCCAGCAGTTTAGTTTTCTACGAGCAGTACTTC
CASSLVFYEQYF
>14|TRBV10-3|-|-|TRBJ1-2
TGTGCCATCAGAGTCGGCGAGATCAACTATGGCTACACCTTC
CAIRVGEINYGYTF
>13|TRBV29-1|TRBD2|few|TRBJ2-1
TGCAGCGTAGGGACTAGCGACTACAATGAGCAGTTCTTC
CSVGTSDYNEQFF
>16|TRBV5-1|-|-|TRBJ1-1
TGCGCCAGCAGGAGAGGTGGGGTATCTTCTAACACTGAAGCTTTCTTT
CASRRGGVSSNTEAFF
>17|TRBV4-1|TRBD2|many|TRBJ2-1
TGCGCCAGCAGCCGGGGGGGACTAGTTGCTTCATACAATGAGCAGTTCTTC
CASSRGGLVASYNEQFF
>10|TRBV20-1|-|-|TRBJ2-1
TGCAGTGCTAGAAGCTATGAGCAGTTCTTC
CSARSYEQFF
>13|TRBV27|-|many|TRBJ2-5
TGTGCCAGCAGTGTACGGCGGTCCGAGACCCAGTACTTC
CASSVRRSETQYF
>15|TRBV20-1|TRBD2|-|TRBJ2-5
TGCAGTGCTAGCCCCCGACTAGCGGGGGCAGAGACCCAGTACTTC
CSASPRLAGAETQYF
>13|TRBV10-3|-|-|TRBJ2-5
TGTGCCATCAGTGAGGGAGGAAACAATGAGCAGTACTTC
CAISEGGNNEQYF
>15|TRBV3-1|TRBD1|-|TRBJ2-3
TGTGCCAGCAGCTCACGGACAGGGTTTCAAGATACGCAGTATTTT
CASSSRTGFQDTQYF
>12|TRBV2|-|-|TRBJ2-1
TGTGCCAGCAGTGAGCTAGGAGGTGAGCAGTTCTTC
CASSELGGEQFF
>21|TRBV7-6|TRBD2|few|TRBJ2-3
TGTGCCAGCAGCTTACAGCCTAGCGGAAGTGCTGATTACCCCCGCACAGATACGCAGTATTTT
CASSLQPSGSADYPRTDTQYF